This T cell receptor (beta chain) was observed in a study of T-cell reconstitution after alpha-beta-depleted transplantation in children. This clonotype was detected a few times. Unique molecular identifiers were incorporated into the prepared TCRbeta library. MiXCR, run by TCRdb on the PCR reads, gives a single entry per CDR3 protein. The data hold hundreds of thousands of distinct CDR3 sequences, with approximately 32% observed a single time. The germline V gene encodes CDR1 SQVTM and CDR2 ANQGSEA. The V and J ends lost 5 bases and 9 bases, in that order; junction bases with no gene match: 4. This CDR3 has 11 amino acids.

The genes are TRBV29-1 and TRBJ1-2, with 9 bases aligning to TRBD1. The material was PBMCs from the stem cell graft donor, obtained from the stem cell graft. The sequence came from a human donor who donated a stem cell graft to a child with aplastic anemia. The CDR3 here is CSVTQGASYTF. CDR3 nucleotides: TGCAGCGTTACACAGGGGGCCAGCTACACCTTC.